Listed below are T cell receptor beta chains from one sample, sequenced in a study of vaccination and CD4 T cells after COVID-19. TCRdb passed the PCR reads through MiXCR, listing each CDR3 protein once. This table has just under 20,000 distinct CDR3 sequences, 45% to 50% appearing once. These receptors' targets are unknown. Sequenced input: cultured CD4+ T cells from blood. The receptors here all came from a human donor with COVID-19. Both conserved end residues are part of each CDR3. D genes are given only for firm matches. Clone size is not always given. Where it is, it says once, few, many or a class for expanded clones.

abundance,len,d_gene,j_gene,v_gene,CDR3aa,CDR3nt
NA,13,NA,TRBJ2-1,TRBV6-1,CASSEAGTRGKFF,TGTGCCAGCAGTGAAGCGGGAACCCGTGGAAAGTTCTTC
NA,12,NA,TRBJ1-2,TRBV19,CASSYGAPGYTF,TGTGCCAGTAGTTACGGGGCCCCCGGCTACACCTTC
few,14,NA,TRBJ2-2,TRBV10-1,CASRDFQGSGELFF,TGCGCCAGCAGAGACTTCCAGGGGAGCGGGGAGCTGTTTTTT
NA,19,NA,TRBJ2-3,TRBV7-2,CASRGTGDRVYSSTDTQYF,TGTGCCAGCAGAGGGACGGGAGACAGGGTATATTCTAGCACAGATACGCAGTATTTT
few,15,NA,TRBJ1-3,TRBV19,CASSIDGLSGNTIYF,TGTGCCAGTAGTATAGACGGACTCTCTGGAAACACCATATATTTT
NA,11,NA,TRBJ2-3,TRBV7-9,CASSSTDTQYF,TGTGCCAGCAGTTCCACAGATACGCAGTATTTT
NA,16,TRBD2,TRBJ2-5,TRBV7-9,CASSLGSGGAQETQYF,TGTGCCAGCAGCTTGGGGAGCGGGGGGGCCCAAGAGACCCAGTACTTC
NA,15,NA,TRBJ2-3,TRBV10-2,CASRVRDTSTDTQYF,TGCGCCAGCAGAGTTCGGGACACTAGCACAGATACGCAGTATTTT
NA,15,TRBD2,TRBJ2-3,TRBV2,CASRGTSLGQYTQYF,TGTGCCAGCAGAGGGACTAGCTTAGGACAGTATACGCAGTATTTT
few,15,TRBD1,TRBJ1-2,TRBV2,CASSANSQGVEGYTF,TGTGCCAGCAGTGCCAATTCGCAGGGGGTCGAGGGCTACACCTTC
NA,15,TRBD1,TRBJ2-1,TRBV7-9,CASSLAVRGLDEQFF,TGTGCCAGCAGCTTAGCGGTCAGGGGGCTGGATGAGCAGTTCTTC
NA,13,NA,TRBJ1-1,TRBV27,CASSYGGNTEAFF,TGTGCCAGCAGTTACGGGGGGAACACTGAAGCTTTCTTT
medium-sized,15,NA,TRBJ1-2,TRBV7-2,CASSLAGDANYGYTF,TGTGCCAGCAGCTTAGCGGGGGATGCGAACTATGGCTACACCTTC
few,14,NA,TRBJ2-2,TRBV20-1,CSAASLGNPGELFF,TGCAGTGCCGCGTCACTGGGGAACCCCGGGGAGCTGTTTTTT
NA,13,NA,TRBJ2-7,TRBV7-2,CASSLAGTYEQYF,TGTGCCAGCAGCTTGGCGGGAACCTACGAGCAGTACTTC
NA,16,NA,TRBJ1-1,TRBV28,CASSSLIDTLNTEAFF,TGTGCCAGCAGTTCCCTAATTGACACTTTGAACACTGAAGCTTTCTTT
NA,17,TRBD2,TRBJ2-3,TRBV9,CASSCPPGLDPRDTQYF,TGTGCCAGCAGCTGCCCCCCGGGACTAGATCCTCGAGATACGCAGTATTTT
NA,12,NA,TRBJ1-6,TRBV6-5,CASSYGEKPLHF,TGTGCCAGCAGTTATGGGGAGAAACCCCTCCACTTT
NA,17,NA,TRBJ1-6,TRBV20-1,CSARGDGGSSYNSPLHF,TGCAGTGCTAGAGGGGACGGTGGGAGCTCCTATAATTCACCCCTCCACTTT
few,14,TRBD1,TRBJ2-2,TRBV20-1,CSAHRQGYTGELFF,TGCAGTGCTCATCGACAGGGCTACACCGGGGAGCTGTTTTTT
few,15,TRBD1,TRBJ2-2,TRBV6-1,CASSRDRGLTGELFF,TGTGCCAGCAGTCGGGACAGGGGTCTCACCGGGGAGCTGTTTTTT
NA,16,TRBD2,TRBJ2-3,TRBV28,CASSLSGGGYTDTQYF,TGTGCCAGCAGTTTATCGGGCGGGGGGTACACAGATACGCAGTATTTT
NA,12,NA,TRBJ2-1,TRBV7-2,CASSTDYYEQFF,TGTGCCAGCAGCACGGACTACTATGAGCAGTTCTTC
NA,12,NA,TRBJ1-4,TRBV20-1,CSARIHNEKLFF,TGCAGTGCTAGGATACATAATGAAAAACTGTTTTTT
NA,14,TRBD1,TRBJ2-2,TRBV6-1,CVSRGQGRVGELFF,TGTGTCAGCAGAGGACAGGGTCGGGTCGGGGAGCTGTTTTTT
NA,13,NA,TRBJ1-1,TRBV12-3/TRBV12-4,CASSFFGGTEAFF,TGTGCCAGCAGTTTTTTCGGAGGCACTGAAGCTTTCTTT
NA,15,NA,TRBJ1-1,TRBV27,CASSLFRDLSTEAFF,TGTGCCAGCAGTTTATTTCGGGACTTGAGCACTGAAGCTTTCTTT